One sample yielded the 9 T cell receptor beta chains listed below, sequenced in a study of blood T cell repertoires in COVID-19 (dated by TCRdb to 2020 to 2021). Libraries were made using the immunoSEQ multiplex PCR assay. The clones in this table, taken by TCRdb from immuneACCESS, are in-frame only. Not every clone is retained; where verified, under half of the shortfall comes from an unresolved V gene, and the cause of the rest is unknown. This sample comprises roughly 570,000 clones, around 90% of them detected only once. Jointly, the top ten make up roughly 7.3% of the sample. The sequenced sample was peripheral blood. The receptors were sampled from a woman aged 50 to 65 with COVID-19, enrolled during active disease.

The chain employs TRBV5-5 and TRBJ2-2; D ambiguous. This CDR3 contains 13 residues. Between the trimmed V and J ends, which lost 6 bases and 8 bases, there was a span of 14 bases. Germline CDR1 and CDR2: SGHKS and YYEKEE (reference sequence). The CDR3 spells CASIRFTSGELFF. The CDR3 bases are TGTGCCAGCATCAGGTTTACGTCGGGGGAGCTGTTTTTT.

The chain couples TRBV2 to TRBJ1-1, with D possibly matching TRBD1 (5 bases). V lost 6 bases and J 1 base, leaving 12 bases between the germline ends. Germline V gene sequence: CDR1 SNHLY, CDR2 FYNNEI. This CDR3 has 14 amino acids. Written as DNA, the CDR3 is TGTGCCAGCAGGAAGGAGACAGAGAACACTGAAGCTTTCTTT. It yields the protein CASRKETENTEAFF.

The chain is built from TRBV6-1 and TRBJ1-2, with TRBD1 matching over 7 bases. The CDR3 loop spans 15 amino acids. Trimming took 6 bases from V and 5 from J; bases not matched to a gene: 12. Germline V gene sequence: CDR1 MNHNS, CDR2 SASEGT. CDR3 DNA: TGTGCCAGCAGGCCAACAGGGGACGAGGGGTATGGCTACACCTTC. This translates into CASRPTGDEGYGYTF.

As to this clone: The sample contains more than one DNA sequence encoding this CDR3. The rearrangement uses TRBV5-1 and TRBJ1-2; possibly TRBD1 for D (6 bases). Trimming pared 2 bases from V and 8 bases from J, leaving 10 bases between. Germline V lookup: CDR1 SGHRS, CDR2 YFSETQ. The CDR3 sequence is 12 residues long. The CDR3 spells CASSLQGEGYTF. The CDR3 nucleotides read TGCGCCAGCAGCTTACAGGGAGAAGGCTACACCTTC.

The chain is built from TRBV24-1 and TRBJ2-1; TRBD2 agrees at 14 bases. Germline V gene sequence: CDR1 KGHDR, CDR2 SFDVKD. Losses at the gene ends were 4 bases for V and 4 bases for J; bases not matched to a gene: 8. The CDR3 runs 18 residues. The DNA of the CDR3 is TGTGCCACCAGTGACTCCACGTGGACTAGCGGGGGGTACAATGAGCAGTTCTTC. It is translated as CATSDSTWTSGGYNEQFF.

The V gene is TRBV2, the J gene TRBJ2-3; 8 nucleotides line up with TRBD2. The CDR3 has 16 residues. Per the germline V gene, CDR1 is SNHLY and CDR2 is FYNNEI. V lost 3 bases to trimming and J lost 4 bases; unmatched junction nucleotides: 9. The DNA of the CDR3 is TGTGCCAGCAGTGATATCGGGGGGGCCCATCCAGATACGCAGTATTTT. Translating gives CASSDIGGAHPDTQYF.

The chain employs TRBV5-6 and TRBJ1-3, with 7 bases aligning to TRBD1. V was clipped by 5 bases and J by 6 bases; unmatched bases: 8. Germline CDR1 reads SGHDT; CDR2 reads YYEEEE. The CDR3 is made up of 14 amino acids. DNA for the CDR3: TGTGCCAGCAGTCTGACAGGGCGAGAAAACACCATATATTTT. It translates to CASSLTGRENTIYF.

On this clone: Other DNA sequences in this sample translate to the same CDR3. The chain employs TRBV18 and TRBJ2-2; no reliable D call. Trimming pared 6 bases from V and 6 bases from J, leaving 5 bases between. The CDR3 has 11 amino acids. Germline loops: CDR1 KGHSH, CDR2 LQKENI. The CDR3 DNA sequence: TGTGCCAGCTCCTCAGCCGGGGAGCTGTTTTTT. It specifies CASSSAGELFF. Looking up the rest from reference TRBV18 and TRBJ2-2 gives the full variable domain: NAGVMQNPRHLVRRRGQEARLRCSPMKGHSHVYWYRQLPEEGLKFMVYLQKENIIDESGMPKERFSAEFPKEGPSILRIQQVVRGDSAAYFCASSSAGELFFGEGSRLTVL.

This chain links TRBV2 with TRBJ1-1, with D possibly TRBD1 on 6 matching bases. Deletions cut 6 bases from V and 0 bases from J, with 17 bases between. CDR1 SNHLY and CDR2 FYNNEI come from the germline V gene. The CDR3 runs to 16 residues. The CDR3 sequence is CASSAGTIFMNTEAFF. In nucleotides, the CDR3 is TGTGCCAGCAGCGCCGGGACAATCTTCATGAACACTGAAGCTTTCTTT. Based on the CDR3 plus reference TRBV2 and TRBJ1-1, the full variable domain is EPEVTQTPSHQVTQMGQEVILRCVPISNHLYFYWYRQILGQKVEFLVSFYNNEISEKSEIFDDQFSVERPDGSNFTLKIRSTKLEDSAMYFCASSAGTIFMNTEAFFGQGTRLTVV.